This TCR beta chain was captured in a study of cytomegalovirus exposure and HLA in healthy donors. Researchers ran the PCR with 60 Vbeta and 13 Jbeta primers. The assay was immunoSEQ multiplex PCR, and TCRdb's table has in-frame clones only and misses some. The sample has 150,000 or so clones; 80% are singletons. The V segment lost 3 bases and the J segment 1 base; nucleotides outside the gene matches: 4. CDR1 is SGHRS, CDR2 YFSETQ, per germline. This CDR3 is built from 16 residues. The clonotype was recovered from a woman aged 40 to 55 in good health and CMV-seropositive. Sample: PBMCs. The chain joins TRBV5-1 to TRBJ1-3; 10 bases are a match to TRBD1. CDR3 protein: CASSSGTGASGNTIYF. CDR3 DNA: TGCGCCAGCAGCTCCGGGACAGGGGCATCTGGAAACACCATATATTTT.